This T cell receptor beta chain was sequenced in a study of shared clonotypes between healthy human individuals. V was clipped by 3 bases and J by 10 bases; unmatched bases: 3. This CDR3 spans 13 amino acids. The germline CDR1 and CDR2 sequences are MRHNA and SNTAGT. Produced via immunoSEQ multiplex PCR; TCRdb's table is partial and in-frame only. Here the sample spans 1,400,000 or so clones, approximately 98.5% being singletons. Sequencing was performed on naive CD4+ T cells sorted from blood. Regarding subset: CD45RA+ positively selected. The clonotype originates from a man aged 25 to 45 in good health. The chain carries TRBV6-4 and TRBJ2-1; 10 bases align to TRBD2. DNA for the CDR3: TGTGCCAGCAGTGAAGAGACTAGCGGGGAGCAGTTCTTC. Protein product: CASSEETSGEQFF.